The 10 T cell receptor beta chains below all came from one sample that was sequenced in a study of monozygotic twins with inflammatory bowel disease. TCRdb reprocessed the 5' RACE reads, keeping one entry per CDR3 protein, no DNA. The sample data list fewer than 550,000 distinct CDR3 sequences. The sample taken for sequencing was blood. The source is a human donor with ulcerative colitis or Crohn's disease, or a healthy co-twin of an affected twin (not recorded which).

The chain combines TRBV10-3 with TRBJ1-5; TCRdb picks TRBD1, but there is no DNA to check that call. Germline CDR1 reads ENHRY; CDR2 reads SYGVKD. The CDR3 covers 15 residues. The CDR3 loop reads CAISSGTGDSQPQHF.

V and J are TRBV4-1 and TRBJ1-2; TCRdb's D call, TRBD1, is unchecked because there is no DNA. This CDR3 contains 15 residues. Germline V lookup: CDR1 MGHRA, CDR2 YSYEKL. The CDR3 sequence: CASSPRFPGENGYTF.

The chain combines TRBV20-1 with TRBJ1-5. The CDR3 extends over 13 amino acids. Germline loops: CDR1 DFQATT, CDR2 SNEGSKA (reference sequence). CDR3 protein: CSASFGGNQPQHF.

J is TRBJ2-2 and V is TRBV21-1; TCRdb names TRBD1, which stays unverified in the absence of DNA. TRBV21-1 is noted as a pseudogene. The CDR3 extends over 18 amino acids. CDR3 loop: CASSPRDRGRPNTGELFF.

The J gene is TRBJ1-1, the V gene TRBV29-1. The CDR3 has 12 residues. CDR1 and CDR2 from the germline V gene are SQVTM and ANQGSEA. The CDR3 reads CSPVLWHTEAFF.

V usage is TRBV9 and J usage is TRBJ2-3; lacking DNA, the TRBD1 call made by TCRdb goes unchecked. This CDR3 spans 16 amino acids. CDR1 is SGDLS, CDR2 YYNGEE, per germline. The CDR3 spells CASSVGGGPGVDTQYF.

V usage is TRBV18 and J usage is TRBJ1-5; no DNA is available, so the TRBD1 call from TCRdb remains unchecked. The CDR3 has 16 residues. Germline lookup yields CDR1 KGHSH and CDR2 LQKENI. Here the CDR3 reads CASSPGQLMSNQPQHF. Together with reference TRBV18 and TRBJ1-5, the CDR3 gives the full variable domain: NAGVMQNPRHLVRRRGQEARLRCSPMKGHSHVYWYRQLPEEGLKFMVYLQKENIIDESGMPKERFSAEFPKEGPSILRIQQVVRGDSAAYFCASSPGQLMSNQPQHFGDGTRLSIL.

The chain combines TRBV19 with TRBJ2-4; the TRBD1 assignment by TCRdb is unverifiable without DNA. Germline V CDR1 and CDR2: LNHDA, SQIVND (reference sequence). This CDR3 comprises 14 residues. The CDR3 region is CASTNRTGENIQYF.

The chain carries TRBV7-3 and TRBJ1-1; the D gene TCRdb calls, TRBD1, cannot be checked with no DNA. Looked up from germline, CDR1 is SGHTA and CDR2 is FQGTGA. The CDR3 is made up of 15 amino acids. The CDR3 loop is CASSLTGQGADMAFF. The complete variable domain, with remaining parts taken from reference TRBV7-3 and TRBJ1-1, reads GAGVSQTPSNKVTEKGKYVELRCDPISGHTALYWYRQSLGQGPEFLIYFQGTGAADDSGLPNDRFFAVRPEGSVSTLKIQRTERGDSAVYLCASSLTGQGADMAFFGQGTRLTVV.

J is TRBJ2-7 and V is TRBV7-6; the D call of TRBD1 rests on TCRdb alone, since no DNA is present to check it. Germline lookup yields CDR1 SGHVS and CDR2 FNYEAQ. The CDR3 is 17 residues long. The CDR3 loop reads CASSLRPPGQGTYEQYF.